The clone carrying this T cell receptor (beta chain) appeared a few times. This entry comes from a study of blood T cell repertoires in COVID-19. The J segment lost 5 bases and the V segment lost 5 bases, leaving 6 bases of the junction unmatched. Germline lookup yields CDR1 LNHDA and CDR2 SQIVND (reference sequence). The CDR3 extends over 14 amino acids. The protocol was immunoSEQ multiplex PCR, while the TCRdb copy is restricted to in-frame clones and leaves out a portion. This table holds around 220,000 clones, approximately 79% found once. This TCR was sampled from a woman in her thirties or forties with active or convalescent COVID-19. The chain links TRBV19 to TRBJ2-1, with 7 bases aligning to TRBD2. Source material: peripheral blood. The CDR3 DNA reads TGTGCCAGTAGTGGACTAGAGTGGGACAATGAGCAGTTCTTC. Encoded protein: CASSGLEWDNEQFF.